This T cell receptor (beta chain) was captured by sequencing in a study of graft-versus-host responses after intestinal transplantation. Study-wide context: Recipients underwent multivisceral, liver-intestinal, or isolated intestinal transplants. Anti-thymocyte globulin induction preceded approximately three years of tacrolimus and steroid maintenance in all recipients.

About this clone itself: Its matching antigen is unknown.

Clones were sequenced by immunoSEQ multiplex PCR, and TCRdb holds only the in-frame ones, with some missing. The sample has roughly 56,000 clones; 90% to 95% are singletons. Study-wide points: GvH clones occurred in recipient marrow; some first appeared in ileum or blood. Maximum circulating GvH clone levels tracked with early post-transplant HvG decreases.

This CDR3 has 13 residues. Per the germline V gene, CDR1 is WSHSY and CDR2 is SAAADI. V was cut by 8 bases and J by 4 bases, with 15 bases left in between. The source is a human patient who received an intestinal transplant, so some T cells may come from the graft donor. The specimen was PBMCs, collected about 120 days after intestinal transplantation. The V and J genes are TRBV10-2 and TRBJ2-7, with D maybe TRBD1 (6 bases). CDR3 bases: TGCGCCAGCCTACGAACTCAGGGGTACGAGCAGTACTTC. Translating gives CASLRTQGYEQYF.